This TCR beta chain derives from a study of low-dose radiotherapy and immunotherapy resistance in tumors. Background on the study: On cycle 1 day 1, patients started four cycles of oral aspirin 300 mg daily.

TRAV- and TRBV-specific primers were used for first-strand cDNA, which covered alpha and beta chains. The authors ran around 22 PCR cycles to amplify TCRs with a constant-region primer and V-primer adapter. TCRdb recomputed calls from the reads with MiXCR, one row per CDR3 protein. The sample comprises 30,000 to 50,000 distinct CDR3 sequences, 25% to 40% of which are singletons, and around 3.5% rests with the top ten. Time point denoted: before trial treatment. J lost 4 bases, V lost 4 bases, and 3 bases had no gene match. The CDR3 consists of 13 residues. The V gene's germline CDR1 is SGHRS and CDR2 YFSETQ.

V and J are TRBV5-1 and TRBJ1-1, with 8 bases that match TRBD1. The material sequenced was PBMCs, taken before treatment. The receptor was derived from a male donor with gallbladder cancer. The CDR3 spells CASSPGQGTEAFF. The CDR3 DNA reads TGCGCCAGCAGCCCTGGACAGGGCACTGAAGCTTTCTTT.